This T cell receptor (beta chain) is from a study of CD8+ T cells in alopecia areata. General study findings and limits: Lesional scalp, notably in alopecia totalis/universalis, had clonality above that of normal scalp.

Germline CDR1 reads WSHSY; CDR2 reads SAAADI. The germline V and J ends were trimmed by 2 bases and 5 bases, with 13 bases remaining between them. The CDR3 covers 15 residues. Sequencing used cDNA as its template, made by extracting RNA and reverse transcribing it. This table comes from immunoSEQ multiplex PCR, and its TCRdb copy is limited to in-frame clones, with some not included. The table shows some 130,000 clones, with roughly 54% occurring only once. A note on this clone: The target antigen is unknown.

This TCR derives from a human donor with alopecia areata. The chain employs TRBV10-2 and TRBJ1-5; D not certain. Sequenced here: CD4+ T cells sorted from blood, sampled at week 0. The CDR3 spells CASSEGAGADQPQHF. In nucleotides, the CDR3 is TGCGCCAGCAGTGAGGGCGCAGGCGCCGATCAGCCCCAGCATTTT.